A single sample is the source of the 2 T cell receptor beta chains below, sequenced in a study of Ad26.COV2.S vaccination and SARS-CoV-2 variants. Assay used: immunoSEQ multiplex PCR; TCRdb lists only in-frame clones, some missing. Of about 350,000 clones in the sample, less than 90% were seen once. The treatment was: some 20 received Ad26.COV2.S at low or high dose, single or two shots; about 5 received placebo; per-sample allocation not given. At day 63 after the first vaccine or placebo injection, samples were drawn. The sample was peripheral blood, taken in a trial of Ad26.COV2.S vaccine versus placebo. The receptors come from a person aged 18 to 59 who received the Ad26.COV2.S COVID-19 vaccine or a placebo.

Notes on this clone: The sample holds other DNA sequences that translate to the same CDR3. This sequence joins TRBV2 and TRBJ1-1; D ambiguous. The CDR3 consists of 11 residues. V was clipped by 6 bases and J by 2 bases, with 4 bases between them. Germline lookup yields CDR1 SNHLY and CDR2 FYNNEI. CDR3 DNA sequence: TGTGCCAGCAGACCCAACACTGAAGCTTTCTTT. This translates into CASRPNTEAFF.

The V gene is TRBV19, the J gene TRBJ2-3, with D tentatively TRBD1 (6 bases). V was trimmed by 4 bases and J by 4 bases, leaving 9 bases between them. The CDR3 spans 13 residues. CDR1 and CDR2 (germline): LNHDA, SQIVND (reference sequence). CDR3 loop: CASSKYRADTQYF. For the CDR3, the DNA is TGTGCCAGTAGTAAGTACAGGGCAGATACGCAGTATTTT.